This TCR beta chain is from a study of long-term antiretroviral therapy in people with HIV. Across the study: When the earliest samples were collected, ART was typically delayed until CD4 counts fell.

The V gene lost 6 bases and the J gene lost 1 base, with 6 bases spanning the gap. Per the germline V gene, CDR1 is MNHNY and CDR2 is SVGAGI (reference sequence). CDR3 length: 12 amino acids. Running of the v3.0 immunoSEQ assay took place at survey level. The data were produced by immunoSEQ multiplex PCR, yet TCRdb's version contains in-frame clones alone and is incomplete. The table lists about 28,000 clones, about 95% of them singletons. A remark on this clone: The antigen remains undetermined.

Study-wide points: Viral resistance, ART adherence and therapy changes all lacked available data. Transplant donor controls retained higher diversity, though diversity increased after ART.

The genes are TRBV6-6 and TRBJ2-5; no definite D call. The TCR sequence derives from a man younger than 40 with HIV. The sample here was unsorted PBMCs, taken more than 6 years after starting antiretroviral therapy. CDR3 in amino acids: CASRPTQETQYF. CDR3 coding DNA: TGTGCCAGCAGACCCACCCAAGAGACCCAGTACTTC.